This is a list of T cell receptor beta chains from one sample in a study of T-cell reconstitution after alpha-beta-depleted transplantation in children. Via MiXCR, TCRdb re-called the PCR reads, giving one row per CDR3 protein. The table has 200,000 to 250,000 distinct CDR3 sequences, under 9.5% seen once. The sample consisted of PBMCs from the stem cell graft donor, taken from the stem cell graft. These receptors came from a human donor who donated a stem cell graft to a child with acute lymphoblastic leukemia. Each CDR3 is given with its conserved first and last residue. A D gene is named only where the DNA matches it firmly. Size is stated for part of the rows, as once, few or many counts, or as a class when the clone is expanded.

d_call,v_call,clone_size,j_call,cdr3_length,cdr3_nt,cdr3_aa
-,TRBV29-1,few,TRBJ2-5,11,TGCAGCGTTGAAATGGGAGAGACCCAGTACTTC,CSVEMGETQYF
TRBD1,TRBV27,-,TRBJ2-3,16,TGTGCCAGCAGTAGAGGAGGACAGGGACGGGTAGATACGCAGTATTTT,CASSRGGQGRVDTQYF
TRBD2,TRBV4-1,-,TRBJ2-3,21,TGCGCCAGCAGCTCCAACTTTGGTGTGCTAGCGGGGTCCTCTAGCACAGATACGCAGTATTTT,CASSSNFGVLAGSSSTDTQYF
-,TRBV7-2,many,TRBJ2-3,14,TGTGCCAGCAGGACTACCGCCCAGACAGATACGCAGTATTTT,CASRTTAQTDTQYF
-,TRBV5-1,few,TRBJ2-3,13,TGCGCCAGCAGCTTCGACCGACCGGATACGCAGTATTTT,CASSFDRPDTQYF
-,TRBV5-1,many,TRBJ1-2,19,TGCGCCAGCAGCTCTCCCGGGGGTCGACCCCCTACTACTAACTATGGCTACACCTTC,CASSSPGGRPPTTNYGYTF
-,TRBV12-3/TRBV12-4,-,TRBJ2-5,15,TGTGCCAGCAGTTGGACAGGAGGGGCCCAAGAGACCCAGTACTTC,CASSWTGGAQETQYF
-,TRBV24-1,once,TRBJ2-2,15,TGTGCCACCAGTTTGGGGGCGGTGGACACCGGGGAGCTGTTTTTT,CATSLGAVDTGELFF
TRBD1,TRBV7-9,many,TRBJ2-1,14,TGTGCCAGCAGAAGAGGGGGCGAAACCAATGAGCAGTTCTTC,CASRRGGETNEQFF
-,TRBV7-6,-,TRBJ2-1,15,TGTGCCAGCAGCTTAGCCGGACAGTTCAACCATGAGCAGTTCTTC,CASSLAGQFNHEQFF
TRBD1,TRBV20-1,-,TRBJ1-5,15,TGCAGTGCTAGGGACGACAGGGGCGGCAATCAGCCCCAGCATTTT,CSARDDRGGNQPQHF
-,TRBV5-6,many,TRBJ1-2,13,TGTGCCAGCAGCTTCGACAGCCCCTATGGCTACACCTTC,CASSFDSPYGYTF
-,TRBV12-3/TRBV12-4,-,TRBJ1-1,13,TGTGCCAGCAGTCCAGGTGGGTATACTGAAGCTTTCTTT,CASSPGGYTEAFF